The 2 T cell receptor beta chains below all came from one sample that was sequenced in a study of shared clonotypes between healthy human individuals. The repertoire was sequenced with immunoSEQ multiplex PCR; TCRdb's copy has only in-frame clones and lacks some. The sample carries roughly 2.1 million clones, 85% to 95% recorded once. CD45RO negativity and positive selection for CCR7 defined naive CD8 cells, a population that excluded terminally differentiated effector memory CD45RA+ cells. Sequenced input: naive CD8+ T cells from PBMCs. These receptors were taken from a man younger than 35 in good health. Some clones in this sample may be carry-over from other donors' samples.

The rearrangement uses TRBV6-1 and TRBJ2-1, with 11 positions matching TRBD2. The CDR3 runs to 17 residues. The V gene end was trimmed by 0 bases and the J gene end by 3 bases; junction bases not matched to a gene: 4. From germline, CDR1 is MNHNS and CDR2 SASEGT. CDR3 loop: CASSEALLAGDYNEQFF. For the CDR3, the DNA is TGTGCCAGCAGTGAAGCTTTACTAGCGGGAGACTACAATGAGCAGTTCTTC.

This chain links TRBV6-5 with TRBJ2-3; 9 nucleotides agree with TRBD2. The V and J ends lost 6 bases and 0 bases, in that order; junction bases with no gene match: 4. The germline gives CDR1 MNHEY, CDR2 SVGAGI. The CDR3 is 15 residues long. CDR3 nucleotides: TGTGCCAGCAGGAGACTAGCGGAAAGCACAGATACGCAGTATTTT. Translating it yields CASRRLAESTDTQYF.